Following are 30 T cell receptor beta chains from one sample sequenced in a study of cytomegalovirus exposure and HLA in healthy donors. The primer mix had 60 Vbeta and 13 Jbeta primers. Profiling relied on immunoSEQ multiplex PCR, and the TCRdb table lists in-frame clones only, not all of them. Here the sample spans approximately 110,000 clones, approximately 69% being singletons. Sequenced sample: PBMCs. These receptor sequences come from a woman in her 40s in good health and CMV-seropositive.

V gene TRBV5-4 combines with J gene TRBJ2-5, with unresolved D. V lost 0 bases and J lost 3, with 9 bases in between. The germline gives CDR1 SGHNT, CDR2 YYREEE (reference sequence). The CDR3 sequence is 14 residues long. The CDR3 sequence is CASSLGAGKETQYF. CDR3 nucleotides: TGTGCCAGCAGCTTGGGGGCAGGTAAAGAGACCCAGTACTTC.

V is TRBV18 and J is TRBJ1-3; TRBD1 agrees at 8 bases. The CDR3 has 16 amino acids. The V gene's germline CDR1 is KGHSH and CDR2 LQKENI. Germline trimming cut 5 bases from V and 0 bases from J; bases unmatched to any gene: 6. The CDR3 protein is CASSNGQGSSGNTIYF. The CDR3, as DNA: TGTGCCAGCTCAAATGGACAGGGCAGCTCTGGAAACACCATATATTTT.

The CDR3 region has the DNA TGTGCCTGGAGTGTACAGCGGTCCTACGAGCAGTACTTC. This encodes CAWSVQRSYEQYF. The chain combines TRBV30 with TRBJ2-7; D is perhaps TRBD2 (5 bases). V lost 0 bases and J lost 1, with 7 bases in between. This CDR3 region has 13 residues. The germline gives CDR1 GTSNPN, CDR2 SVGIG (reference sequence).

This clone has only a few counts. J is TRBJ1-4 and V is TRBV7-2; D is ambiguous. Germline V gene lookup returns CDR1 SGHTA and CDR2 FQGNSA. This CDR3 has 15 residues. With 3 bases removed from V and 8 bases from J, the gap between germline ends came to 16 bases. The chain's CDR3 is CASSLLGGTREKLFF. The CDR3 coding sequence is TGTGCCAGCAGCTTGTTGGGAGGCACCCGGGAAAAACTGTTTTTT.

The chain joins TRBV30 to TRBJ2-3, with D perhaps TRBD2 (5 bases). V was cut by 4 bases and J by 3 bases, with 5 bases left in between. Looked up from germline, CDR1 is GTSNPN and CDR2 is SVGIG (reference sequence). This CDR3 comprises 11 residues. DNA of the CDR3: TGTGCCTGGACGGGGACAGATACGCAGTATTTT. This translates into CAWTGTDTQYF.

The V and J genes are TRBV7-2 and TRBJ2-1; TRBD2 agrees at 8 bases. V was clipped by 1 base and J by 7 bases; unmatched bases: 9. Germline V gene data show CDR1 as SGHTA and CDR2 as FQGNSA. The CDR3 is 16 residues long. The CDR3 is CASSLGVLAGVNEQFF. In DNA form, the CDR3 reads TGTGCCAGCAGCTTAGGGGTTCTAGCGGGTGTTAATGAGCAGTTCTTC.

The V and J genes are TRBV5-8 and TRBJ1-1, with a possible D match to TRBD1 (6 bases). The CDR3 runs 13 residues. Per germline, CDR1 SGHTS and CDR2 YDEGEE. V was clipped by 1 base and J by 4 bases, with 8 bases between them. CDR3 sequence reads: CASSLRRGTEAFF. DNA for the CDR3: TGTGCCAGCAGCTTGCGCAGGGGCACTGAAGCTTTCTTT. Together with reference TRBV5-8 and TRBJ1-1, the CDR3 gives the full variable domain: EAGVTQSPTHLIKTRGQQATLRCSPISGHTSVYWYQQALGLGLQFLLWYDEGEERNRGNFPPRFSGRQFPNYSSELNVNALELEDSALYLCASSLRRGTEAFFGQGTRLTVV.

This clone has a handful of counts. J is TRBJ2-5 and V is TRBV4-2, with D maybe TRBD2 (5 bases). The CDR3 covers 15 residues. Deletions cut 1 base from V and 1 base from J, with 10 bases between. Germline CDR1 LGHNA, CDR2 YNFKEQ. CDR3: CASSQGGLVQETQYF. The CDR3 region has the DNA TGTGCCAGCAGCCAAGGCGGGCTAGTCCAAGAGACCCAGTACTTC.

This chain links TRBV7-2 with TRBJ2-5; a possible D gene is TRBD2 (5 bases). The V end was cut by 5 bases, the J end by 13 bases, with 23 bases between. The CDR3 spans 14 residues. Germline assignment: CDR1 SGHTA and CDR2 FQGNSA. As DNA, the CDR3 is TGTGCCAGCAGCCAGACCCCCGCTAGCCTCTTGGGGTACTTC. Its protein is CASSQTPASLLGYF.

CDR3 in DNA: TGCAGCGTTGGAAGGGACAGCGGTAACTATGGCTACACCTTC. Its protein is CSVGRDSGNYGYTF. The chain has TRBV29-1 and TRBJ1-2; 7 bases align to TRBD1. The CDR3 consists of 14 residues. CDR1 is SQVTM and CDR2 is ANQGSEA in the germline V gene. Germline trimming cut 4 bases from V and 1 base from J; bases unmatched to any gene: 6.

The rearrangement joins TRBV5-1 to TRBJ2-5, with no clear D. Germline lookup yields CDR1 SGHRS and CDR2 YFSETQ. The CDR3 is made up of 14 amino acids. Trimming removed 2 bases at V and 4 bases at J, with 12 bases between. The CDR3 protein is CASSFFSLLETQYF. CDR3 nucleotide sequence: TGCGCCAGCAGCTTTTTTTCCCTCTTAGAGACCCAGTACTTC.

This clone has just one count. The V gene is TRBV5-1, the J gene TRBJ2-2, with a tentative D call TRBD2 (5 bases). Between the trimmed V and J ends, which lost 2 bases and 4 bases, there was a span of 15 bases. Germline CDR1 SGHRS, CDR2 YFSETQ. The CDR3 runs to 16 residues. Written as DNA, the CDR3 is TGCGCCAGCAGCTTTGTAGGCGGAGAGGGCACCGGGGAGCTGTTTTTT. Amino acids: CASSFVGGEGTGELFF.

The V and J genes are TRBV11-2 and TRBJ2-5; 9 bases agree with TRBD1. The CDR3 is made up of 14 amino acids. V trimming: 6 bases; J trimming: 4 bases; junction bases outside the gene matches: 6. Germline loops: CDR1 SGHAT, CDR2 FQNNGV. CDR3 region: CASSPQGASETQYF. CDR3 bases: TGTGCCAGCAGTCCACAGGGGGCGTCAGAGACCCAGTACTTC.

This clone was counted once. V is TRBV7-2 and J is TRBJ2-3; 9 nucleotides align to TRBD1. Germline loops: CDR1 SGHTA, CDR2 FQGNSA. The CDR3 runs 15 residues. V trimming: 7 bases; J trimming: 1 base; junction bases outside the gene matches: 6. The CDR3 coding sequence is TGTGCCAGCACCACGGGACAGGGACGCACAGATACGCAGTATTTT. This codes for CASTTGQGRTDTQYF. Using reference TRBV7-2 and TRBJ2-3 for the parts outside the CDR3, the full variable domain is GAGVSQSPSNKVTEKGKDVELRCDPISGHTALYWYRQSLGQGLEFLIYFQGNSAPDKSGLPSDRFSAERTGGSVSTLTIQRTQQEDSAVYLCASTTGQGRTDTQYFGPGTRLTVL.

The V call is TRBV6-5, the J call TRBJ1-3; 9 nucleotides align to TRBD1. Germline lookup yields CDR1 MNHEY and CDR2 SVGAGI. The length of the CDR3 is 14 residues. Trimming took 6 bases from V and 4 from J; bases not matched to a gene: 4. CDR3 sequence: CASSRTGGGNTIYF. The CDR3 DNA sequence: TGTGCCAGCAGCCGAACAGGGGGCGGAAACACCATATATTTT.

The table lists this clone with a count of one. The chain combines TRBV19 with TRBJ1-1; D is unresolved. The CDR3 extends over 17 amino acids. Germline assignment: CDR1 LNHDA and CDR2 SQIVND (reference sequence). V was shortened by 5 bases and J by 0 bases, with 19 bases between the two germline ends. This CDR3 reads CASSSIQKPFMNTEAFF. In nucleotides, the CDR3 is TGTGCCAGTAGTTCGATCCAGAAACCTTTCATGAACACTGAAGCTTTCTTT.

This chain links TRBV9 with TRBJ1-2; TRBD1 matches at 10 bases. The ends lost 3 bases at V and 9 bases at J; junction bases unmatched: 8. Looked up from germline, CDR1 is SGDLS and CDR2 is YYNGEE. This CDR3 spans 14 amino acids. The CDR3 coding sequence is TGTGCCAGCAGCGCGCCGACAGGGGGCAAAAGCTACACCTTC. Protein: CASSAPTGGKSYTF. The whole variable domain, filled in from reference TRBV9 and TRBJ1-2, reads DSGVTQTPKHLITATGQRVTLRCSPRSGDLSVYWYQQSLDQGLQFLIQYYNGEERAKGNILERFSAQQFPDLHSELNLSSLELGDSALYFCASSAPTGGKSYTFGSGTRLTVV.

This rearrangement joins TRBV11-2 to TRBJ2-7; D is unclear. In germline, CDR1 is SGHAT, CDR2 FQNNGV. The CDR3 contains 12 residues. V was clipped by 0 bases and J by 7 bases, with 7 bases between them. The CDR3 region is CASSLDPREQYF. The CDR3, as DNA: TGTGCCAGCAGCTTAGACCCGAGGGAGCAGTACTTC.

The V and J genes are TRBV5-1 and TRBJ2-7, with 12 bases identical to TRBD2. Germline lookup yields CDR1 SGHRS and CDR2 YFSETQ. The CDR3 covers 14 residues. With V trimmed by 4 bases and J by 6 bases, 5 bases remained unmatched. CDR3 region: CASSPSGGAGEQYF. DNA of the CDR3: TGCGCCAGCAGCCCTAGCGGGGGGGCGGGCGAGCAGTACTTC. The full variable domain, completed using reference TRBV5-1 and TRBJ2-7, is KAGVTQTPRYLIKTRGQQVTLSCSPISGHRSVSWYQQTPGQGLQFLFEYFSETQRNKGNFPGRFSGRQFSNSRSEMNVSTLELGDSALYLCASSPSGGAGEQYFGPGTRLTVT.

The chain is built from TRBV5-1 and TRBJ1-1; tentative D call: TRBD1 (5 bases). The germline V gene has CDR1 SGHRS and CDR2 YFSETQ. The CDR3 runs to 14 residues. The V gene lost 5 bases and the J gene lost 4 bases, with 15 bases spanning the gap. The chain's CDR3 is CASSPTGLGTEAFF. The CDR3, as DNA: TGCGCCAGCAGTCCCACGGGACTAGGCACTGAAGCTTTCTTT.

V usage is TRBV15 and J usage is TRBJ2-5; D is unclear. Per the germline V gene, CDR1 is LNHNV and CDR2 is YYDKDF (reference sequence). The CDR3 consists of 15 residues. With 5 bases removed from V and 5 bases from J, the gap between germline ends came to 18 bases. The CDR3 DNA sequence: TGTGCCACCAGCGCGACGCTAGGAAAAGCGGAGACCCAGTACTTC. Encoded protein: CATSATLGKAETQYF.

The chain combines TRBV7-6 with TRBJ1-6; no reliable D call. CDR3 length: 14 residues. The V gene's germline CDR1 is SGHVS and CDR2 FNYEAQ. Trimming removed 2 bases from V and 5 bases from J, with 7 bases in between. The DNA for the CDR3 is TGTGCCAGCAGCTTAAATAGTCATAATTCACCCCTCCACTTT. As protein: CASSLNSHNSPLHF.

The V call is TRBV5-1, the J call TRBJ2-1, with 8 bases identical to TRBD2. With 4 bases clipped from V and 8 bases from J, the junction kept 2 bases outside the gene matches. This CDR3 spans 12 amino acids. From germline, CDR1 is SGHRS and CDR2 YFSETQ. The CDR3 DNA is TGCGCCAGCAGCAGCGGGGGCGATGAGCAGTTCTTC. Encoded protein: CASSSGGDEQFF.

This clone has more than one count but fewer than ten. Mismatch with germline at one junction end may stem from a read error. V is TRBV5-1 and J is TRBJ2-4; 10 nucleotides align to TRBD1. Germline V CDR1 and CDR2: SGHRS, YFSETQ. The CDR3 has 14 amino acids. Here the CDR3 DNA reads TGCGCCAGCAGCTTGGAACCGACAGGGGGCGTCGGTGACTTC. Its translation is CASSLEPTGGVGDF.

The chain combines TRBV5-1 with TRBJ2-1; 9 nucleotides match TRBD2. Germline V lookup: CDR1 SGHRS, CDR2 YFSETQ. The CDR3 covers 15 residues. V shed 4 bases, J shed 4 bases, and the junction held 6 bases outside the gene matches. The DNA of the CDR3 is TGCGCCAGCAGCCGGGGACTAGCTGCGTACAATGAGCAGTTCTTC. Translating gives CASSRGLAAYNEQFF.

J is TRBJ2-3 and V is TRBV28; 11 nucleotides agree with TRBD2. The length of the CDR3 is 15 residues. The V gene's germline CDR1 is MDHEN and CDR2 SYDVKM. V shed 6 bases, J shed 7 bases, and the junction held 9 bases outside the gene matches. The CDR3 DNA reads TGTGCCAGCAGCGCTAGCGGGGGGAGGCGGAATACGCAGTATTTT. This sequence encodes CASSASGGRRNTQYF.

The J gene is TRBJ2-1, the V gene TRBV2, with 11 nucleotides matching TRBD2. This CDR3 is built from 16 residues. V was clipped by 4 bases and J by 3 bases; unmatched bases: 5. CDR1 and CDR2 (germline): SNHLY, FYNNEI. The CDR3 DNA is TGTGCCAGCAGTGTTTTGACTAGCGGGAACTACAATGAGCAGTTCTTC. Protein sequence: CASSVLTSGNYNEQFF.

This sequence joins TRBV7-9 and TRBJ1-1; D is perhaps TRBD1 (5 bases). Germline V gene sequence: CDR1 SEHNR, CDR2 FQNEAQ (reference sequence). V lost 3 bases and J 6 bases, leaving 8 bases between the germline ends. The CDR3 has 12 amino acids. In DNA, the CDR3 is TGTGCCAGCAGCTTTCCGGGGGCTGAAGCTTTCTTT. This translates into CASSFPGAEAFF.

This CDR3 reads CASSPDRAEKLFF. CDR3 coding DNA: TGTGCCAGCAGCCCGGACAGGGCTGAAAAACTGTTTTTT. The rearrangement joins TRBV7-8 to TRBJ1-4; 8 nucleotides line up with TRBD1. With 5 bases clipped from V and 7 bases from J, the junction kept 3 bases outside the gene matches. The CDR3 sequence is 13 residues long. Germline values: CDR1 SGHVS, CDR2 FQNEAQ. Drawing the rest from reference TRBV7-8 and TRBJ1-4, the complete variable domain is GAGVSQSPRYKVAKRGQDVALRCDPISGHVSLFWYQQALGQGPEFLTYFQNEAQLDKSGLPSDRFFAERPEGSVSTLKIQRTQQEDSAVYLCASSPDRAEKLFFGSGTQLSVL.

The V call is TRBV6-1, the J call TRBJ2-5; a weak D match, TRBD2 (6 bases). Per germline, CDR1 MNHNS and CDR2 SASEGT. CDR3 length: 14 amino acids. The germline V and J ends were trimmed by 7 bases and 5 bases, with 17 bases remaining between them. CDR3 sequence: CASNHGGIGETQYF. In DNA, the CDR3 is TGTGCCAGCAATCATGGAGGGATTGGTGAGACCCAGTACTTC.